These 5 T cell receptor beta chains share one sample of origin, sequenced in a study of blood T cell repertoires in COVID-19. The protocol was immunoSEQ multiplex PCR, while the TCRdb copy is restricted to in-frame clones and leaves out a portion. The sample has around 220,000 clones, over 75% seen once. The sample was peripheral blood. These receptors were collected from a woman in her thirties or forties who had recovered from COVID-19.

The gene calls are TRBV28 and TRBJ2-7; 7 nucleotides align to TRBD1. The CDR3 has 15 residues. Germline V gene sequence: CDR1 MDHEN, CDR2 SYDVKM. The V gene end was trimmed by 9 bases and the J gene end by 6 bases; junction bases not matched to a gene: 17. The CDR3 spells CASPPSNRGSLEQYF. Here the CDR3 DNA reads TGTGCCAGTCCCCCTAGTAACAGGGGTTCCCTCGAGCAGTACTTC.

The chain carries TRBV4-3 and TRBJ1-4; TRBD1 is a possible D gene (5 bases). CDR3 length: 16 residues. In germline, CDR1 is LGHNA, CDR2 YSLEER. Trimming left V 4 bases short and J 8 bases short, with 20 bases between. The CDR3 sequence is CASSLGVGTGTEKLFF. The CDR3 nucleotides read TGCGCCAGCAGCCTCGGAGTCGGGACTGGTACCGAAAAACTGTTTTTT.

The V gene is TRBV7-6, the J gene TRBJ2-3; 9 bases line up with TRBD2. CDR3 length: 17 amino acids. Germline CDR1 SGHVS, CDR2 FNYEAQ. J gave up 0 bases and V 4 bases, and 8 bases lay outside the gene matches. The CDR3 region has the DNA TGTGCCAGCAGCTCGTGGGCTAGCGGGAAGAGCACAGATACGCAGTATTTT. Translating gives CASSSWASGKSTDTQYF. Full variable domain (rest looked up from reference TRBV7-6 and TRBJ2-3): GAGVSQSPRYKVTKRGQDVALRCDPISGHVSLYWYRQALGQGPEFLTYFNYEAQQDKSGLPNDRFSAERPEGSISTLTIQRTEQRDSAMYRCASSSWASGKSTDTQYFGPGTRLTVL.

This chain uses TRBV19 with TRBJ2-6, with D perhaps given as TRBD1 or TRBD2 (6 bases each). Trimming took 8 bases from V and 2 from J, leaving 13 bases between them. Germline V gene data show CDR1 as LNHDA and CDR2 as SQIVND (reference sequence). The CDR3 is 15 residues long. The CDR3 is CASGRGVAGANVLTF. CDR3 nucleotide sequence: TGTGCCAGTGGTAGGGGGGTGGCTGGGGCCAACGTCCTGACTTTC.

This chain uses TRBV6-2 or TRBV6-3 with TRBJ1-1; D is undetermined. Trimming shortened V by 6 bases and J by 1 base, and 12 bases separated the two germline ends. This CDR3 region has 14 residues. CDR1 MNHEY and CDR2 SVGEGT come from the germline V gene. The chain's CDR3 is CASSSNQENTEAFF. For the CDR3, the DNA is TGTGCCAGCAGCTCAAATCAGGAGAACACTGAAGCTTTCTTT.